The 21 T cell receptor beta chains below were found in one sample sequenced in a study of T-cell reconstitution after alpha-beta-depleted transplantation in children. The authors prepared the TCRbeta library with unique molecular identifiers. MiXCR, applied by TCRdb to the PCR reads, yields one record per CDR3 protein. The data contain approximately 590,000 distinct CDR3 sequences, over 9.5% of them seen just once; the ten biggest clones take up about 4.2%. Specimen: PBMCs from the stem cell graft donor, collected from the stem cell graft. All receptors derive from a human donor who donated a stem cell graft to a child with acute myeloid leukemia.

This clonotype has just a few counts. This rearrangement joins TRBV20-1 to TRBJ2-7; TRBD1 agrees at 11 bases. This CDR3 is built from 14 residues. Per the germline V gene, CDR1 is DFQATT and CDR2 is SNEGSKA (reference sequence). V was clipped by 4 bases and J by 3 bases; unmatched bases: 5. CDR3 sequence: CSATKGTGGYEQYF. CDR3 in DNA: TGCAGTGCTACGAAGGGGACAGGGGGCTACGAGCAGTACTTC.

There are a few counts of this clonotype. The chain combines TRBV5-6 with TRBJ2-4; maybe TRBD2 (6 bases). There are 15 residues in the CDR3. Germline loops: CDR1 SGHDT, CDR2 YYEEEE. Trimming cost V 4 bases and J 1 base, with 12 bases left between them. The CDR3 bases are TGTGCCAGCAGCCCTGGTCGGGGGGCCAAAAACATTCAGTACTTC. Its protein product is CASSPGRGAKNIQYF.

The chain links TRBV21-1 to TRBJ1-6; TRBD1 was called by the table and not checked on the DNA. TRBV21-1 has pseudogene status. This CDR3 has 18 residues. Written as DNA, the CDR3 is TGTGCCAGCAGCCTCAGAAGGCTGTCGAGCTCCTATAATTCACCCCTCCACTTT. Translated: CASSLRRLSSSYNSPLHF.

This clonotype was seen a handful of times. The chain employs TRBV5-1 and TRBJ2-2; D ambiguous. CDR3 length equals 14 residues. The germline gives CDR1 SGHRS, CDR2 YFSETQ. Between the trimmed V and J ends, which lost 0 bases and 4 bases, there was a span of 7 bases. CDR3 region: CASSLGISTGELFF. The CDR3 nucleotides read TGCGCCAGCAGCTTGGGCATCTCCACCGGGGAGCTGTTTTTT. Complete variable domain (other parts from reference TRBV5-1 and TRBJ2-2): KAGVTQTPRYLIKTRGQQVTLSCSPISGHRSVSWYQQTPGQGLQFLFEYFSETQRNKGNFPGRFSGRQFSNSRSEMNVSTLELGDSALYLCASSLGISTGELFFGEGSRLTVL.

This clonotype showed up many times. The rearrangement joins TRBV7-9 to TRBJ2-6, with a tentative D call TRBD1 (6 bases). From germline, CDR1 is SEHNR and CDR2 FQNEAQ (reference sequence). V was cut by 5 bases and J by 3 bases, with 11 bases left in between. This CDR3 has 15 amino acids. The CDR3 loop is CASSTGSVGANVLTF. The CDR3 DNA follows: TGTGCCAGCAGCACAGGGTCCGTTGGGGCCAACGTCCTGACTTTC.

V usage is TRBV20-1 and J usage is TRBJ2-5; D is perhaps TRBD1 (6 bases). V lost 7 bases, J lost 0 bases, and 15 bases lay in between. CDR3 length: 14 amino acids. Germline V lookup: CDR1 DFQATT, CDR2 SNEGSKA (reference sequence). The CDR3 DNA reads TGCAGTGTTAGCCCGGGACACTACCAAGAGACCCAGTACTTC. The encoded protein is CSVSPGHYQETQYF.

This clonotype appeared many times. The chain has TRBV4-3 and TRBJ2-1, with 10 bases matching TRBD2. The junction had 9 bases not matched to a gene; V was cut back by 1 base and J by 9 bases. CDR1 and CDR2 (germline): LGHNA, YSLEER. The CDR3 runs 16 residues. The CDR3 DNA sequence: TGCGCCAGCAGCCAAGTAGGGAGCGGGAGGGCCGGTGAGCAGTTCTTC. It translates to CASSQVGSGRAGEQFF.

This chain uses TRBV2 with TRBJ1-2, with D unclear. Trimming shortened V by 7 bases and J by 8 bases, and 26 bases separated the two germline ends. The CDR3 extends over 16 amino acids. Germline CDR1 SNHLY, CDR2 FYNNEI. DNA of the CDR3: TGTGCCAGCACCCTGGAGGAGGCTCTACGGCTAAGGGGCTACACCTTC. Translation gives CASTLEEALRLRGYTF.

A few counts support this clonotype. The V gene is TRBV5-1, the J gene TRBJ2-2; 7 positions match TRBD2. The ends lost 7 bases at V and 4 bases at J; junction bases unmatched: 10. CDR1 SGHRS and CDR2 YFSETQ come from the germline V gene. The CDR3 sequence is 15 residues long. Here the CDR3 reads CASVGNGGITGELFF. The CDR3 bases are TGCGCCAGCGTGGGCAACGGGGGGATCACCGGGGAGCTGTTTTTT.

J is TRBJ2-7 and V is TRBV21-1; the DNA was not used to check the table's D call, TRBD2. TRBV21-1 is described as a pseudogene. The CDR3 consists of 18 residues. The CDR3 sequence: CASSKVLVLGGRADEQYF. CDR3 nucleotides: TGTGCCAGCAGCAAAGTCTTGGTTCTAGGCGGGAGGGCGGATGAGCAGTACTTC.

This clonotype showed up just a few times. The V call is TRBV27, the J call TRBJ2-3; 8 bases fit TRBD2. The germline V gene encodes CDR1 MNHEY and CDR2 SMNVEV (reference sequence). CDR3 length equals 12 residues. V gave up 7 bases and J gave up 7 bases; unmatched junction bases: 4. The DNA for the CDR3 is TGTGCCAGCATCGGGGGGGCGAATACGCAGTATTTT. Its protein is CASIGGANTQYF.

There are a few counts of this clonotype. V and J are TRBV7-3 and TRBJ2-2; 9 positions match TRBD2. CDR3 length: 16 amino acids. CDR1 and CDR2 from the germline V gene are SGHTA and FQGTGA. The junction had 10 bases not matched to a gene; V was cut back by 5 bases and J by 6 bases. For the CDR3, the DNA is TGTGCCAGCAGCCAGATGGGACTAGCCGCTTCCGGGGAGCTGTTTTTT. This gives the protein CASSQMGLAASGELFF.

The chain is built from TRBV15 and TRBJ1-1; D remains unclear. The CDR3 loop spans 16 amino acids. Germline V gene lookup returns CDR1 LNHNV and CDR2 YYDKDF (reference sequence). The V and J ends lost 3 bases and 0 bases respectively, with 14 bases between them. CDR3 region: CATSRGSTRMNTEAFF. CDR3 bases: TGTGCCACCAGCAGGGGATCTACACGGATGAACACTGAAGCTTTCTTT.

The chain joins TRBV4-3 to TRBJ1-6; D is undetermined. Between the trimmed V and J ends, which lost 3 bases and 7 bases, there was a span of 13 bases. This CDR3 region has 15 residues. The germline gives CDR1 LGHNA, CDR2 YSLEER. The CDR3 DNA follows: TGCGCCAGCAGCCAGGATCTCATGGGGAATTCACCCCTCCACTTT. The encoded protein is CASSQDLMGNSPLHF.

This clonotype was counted many times. CDR3 in amino acids: CSARVEDYEQYF. CDR3 in DNA: TGCAGTGCTAGAGTGGAAGACTACGAGCAGTACTTC. The V call is TRBV20-1, the J call TRBJ2-7; D remains unclear. Per the germline V gene, CDR1 is DFQATT and CDR2 is SNEGSKA (reference sequence). Trimming left V 1 base short and J 3 bases short, with 7 bases between. This CDR3 is built from 12 residues.

This chain links TRBV11-2 with TRBJ2-1; tentatively, D is TRBD2 (7 bases). Germline V gene sequence: CDR1 SGHAT, CDR2 FQNNGV. The CDR3 covers 18 residues. Trimming shortened V by 3 bases and J by 0 bases, and 18 bases separated the two germline ends. The CDR3 spells CASSLEGGSVSSYNEQFF. Written as DNA, the CDR3 is TGTGCCAGCAGCTTGGAGGGGGGGAGCGTGAGCTCCTACAATGAGCAGTTCTTC. The complete variable domain, with remaining parts taken from reference TRBV11-2 and TRBJ2-1, reads EAGVAQSPRYKIIEKRQSVAFWCNPISGHATLYWYQQILGQGPKLLIQFQNNGVVDDSQLPKDRFSAERLKGVDSTLKIQPAKLEDSAVYLCASSLEGGSVSSYNEQFFGPGTRLTVL.

This clonotype has more than one count but fewer than ten. The chain has TRBV5-4 and TRBJ2-5, with TRBD2 identical over 7 bases. V gave up 4 bases and J gave up 5 bases; unmatched junction bases: 11. This CDR3 is built from 15 residues. Per the germline V gene, CDR1 is SGHNT and CDR2 is YYREEE (reference sequence). DNA of the CDR3: TGTGCCAGCAGCCGACCTGGGGGAGCGGGGGAGACCCAGTACTTC. Amino acid sequence: CASSRPGGAGETQYF.

This clonotype occurred many times. The V and J genes are TRBV4-2 and TRBJ2-7; TRBD2 matches at 11 bases. The CDR3 is 18 amino acids. The J segment lost 2 bases and the V segment lost 0 bases, leaving 9 bases of the junction unmatched. From germline, CDR1 is LGHNA and CDR2 YNFKEQ. The CDR3 nucleotides are TGTGCCAGCAGCCAAGATCTATCGCTAGCGGGAGGAACCTACGAGCAGTACTTC. Encoded protein: CASSQDLSLAGGTYEQYF.

This clonotype occurred many times. The chain carries TRBV29-1 and TRBJ2-1; 8 nucleotides line up with TRBD2. Germline V gives CDR1 SQVTM, CDR2 ANQGSEA. CDR3 size: 14 residues. V trimming: 7 bases; J trimming: 3 bases; junction bases outside the gene matches: 8. CDR3 region: CSEFSGNSYNEQFF. CDR3 sequence (DNA): TGCAGCGAATTTAGCGGGAACAGCTACAATGAGCAGTTCTTC.

There are a few counts of this clonotype. J is TRBJ2-3 and V is TRBV12-3 or TRBV12-4; 12 bases line up with TRBD2. The junction had 7 bases not matched to a gene; V was cut back by 4 bases and J by 5 bases. The CDR3 contains 16 residues. This CDR3 is CASSSLTSGSRDTQYF. For the CDR3, the DNA is TGTGCCAGCAGTTCCCTGACTAGCGGGAGTAGAGATACGCAGTATTTT.

This chain links TRBV2 with TRBJ2-7; D is possibly TRBD1 or TRBD2 (6 bases each). Trimming cost V 6 bases and J 7 bases, with 16 bases left between them. The CDR3 consists of 13 residues. Germline values: CDR1 SNHLY, CDR2 FYNNEI. Here the CDR3 reads CASRRDITQEQYF. For the CDR3, the DNA is TGTGCCAGCAGGCGGGACATCACTCAGGAGCAGTACTTC.